This record looks at one T cell receptor beta chain sequence and its context. No antigen is known for it. These data belong to a study of cytomegalovirus exposure and HLA in healthy donors. Study-wide results and limits: Most sequenced TCRs were rare (though some public TCRs occurred in many donors).

PCR employed 60 Vbeta and 13 Jbeta primers. Method: immunoSEQ multiplex PCR; TCRdb's copy keeps in-frame clones and lacks some. The table has around 150,000 clones, roughly 78% seen once; the top ten hold around 7%. Trimming removed 7 bases from V and 4 bases from J; junction bases left unmatched: 5. CDR3 length: 14 residues. Germline V gene sequence: CDR1 LNHDA, CDR2 SQIVND (reference sequence). V and J are TRBV19 and TRBJ2-3; 10 bases match TRBD2. The sequence was obtained from a man in his forties in good health and CMV-seropositive. Sequencing was carried out using PBMCs. The CDR3 coding sequence is TGTGCCAGTAAGCTAGCGGGGGCCTCAGATACGCAGTATTTT. Its translation is CASKLAGASDTQYF. Full variable domain (rest looked up from reference TRBV19 and TRBJ2-3): DGGITQSPKYLFRKEGQNVTLSCEQNLNHDAMYWYRQDPGQGLRLIYYSQIVNDFQKGDIAEGYSVSREKKESFPLTVTSAQKNPTAFYLCASKLAGASDTQYFGPGTRLTVL.